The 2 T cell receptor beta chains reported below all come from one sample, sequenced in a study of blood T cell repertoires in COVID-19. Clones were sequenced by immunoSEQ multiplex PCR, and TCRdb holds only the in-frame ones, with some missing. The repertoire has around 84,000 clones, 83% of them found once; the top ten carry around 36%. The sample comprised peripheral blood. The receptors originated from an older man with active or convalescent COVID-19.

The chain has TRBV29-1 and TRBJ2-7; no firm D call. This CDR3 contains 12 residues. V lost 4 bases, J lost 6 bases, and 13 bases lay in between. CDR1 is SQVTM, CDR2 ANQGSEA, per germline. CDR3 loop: CSVVESVGEQYF. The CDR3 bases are TGCAGCGTTGTGGAGAGTGTCGGCGAGCAGTACTTC.

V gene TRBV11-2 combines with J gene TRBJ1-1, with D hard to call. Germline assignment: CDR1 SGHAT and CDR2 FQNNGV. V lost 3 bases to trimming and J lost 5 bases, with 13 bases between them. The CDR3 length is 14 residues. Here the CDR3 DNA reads TGTGCCAGCAGCTTTTTCGGGGTGGGAACTGAAGCTTTCTTT. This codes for CASSFFGVGTEAFF.